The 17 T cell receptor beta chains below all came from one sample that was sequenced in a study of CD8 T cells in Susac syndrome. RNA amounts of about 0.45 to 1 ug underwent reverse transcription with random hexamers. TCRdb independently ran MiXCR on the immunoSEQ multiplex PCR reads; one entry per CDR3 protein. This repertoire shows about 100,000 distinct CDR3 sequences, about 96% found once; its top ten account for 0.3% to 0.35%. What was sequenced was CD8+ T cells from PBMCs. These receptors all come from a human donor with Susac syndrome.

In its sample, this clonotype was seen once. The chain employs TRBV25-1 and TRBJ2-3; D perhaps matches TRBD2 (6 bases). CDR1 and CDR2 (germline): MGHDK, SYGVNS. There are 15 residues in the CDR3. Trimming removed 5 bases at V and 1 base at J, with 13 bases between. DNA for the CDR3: TGTGCCAGCAGTTCCCACTCGGGGGGCACAGATACGCAGTATTTT. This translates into CASSSHSGGTDTQYF.

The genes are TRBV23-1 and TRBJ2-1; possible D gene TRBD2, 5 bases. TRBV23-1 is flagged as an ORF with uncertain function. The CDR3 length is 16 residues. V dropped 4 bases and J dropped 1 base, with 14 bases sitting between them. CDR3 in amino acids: CASSRKWERSYNEQFF. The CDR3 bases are TGCGCCAGCAGTCGGAAATGGGAGAGGTCCTACAATGAGCAGTTCTTC.

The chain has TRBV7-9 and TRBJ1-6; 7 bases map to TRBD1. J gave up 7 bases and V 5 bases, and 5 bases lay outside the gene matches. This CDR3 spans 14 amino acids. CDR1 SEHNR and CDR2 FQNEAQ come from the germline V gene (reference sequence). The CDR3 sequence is CASSTGQENSPLHF. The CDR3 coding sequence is TGTGCCAGCAGCACAGGACAGGAGAATTCACCCCTCCACTTT.

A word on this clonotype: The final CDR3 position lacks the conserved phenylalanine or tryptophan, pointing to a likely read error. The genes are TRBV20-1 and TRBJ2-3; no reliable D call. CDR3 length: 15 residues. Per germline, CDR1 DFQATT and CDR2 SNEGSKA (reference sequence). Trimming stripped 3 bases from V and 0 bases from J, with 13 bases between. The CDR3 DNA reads TGCAGTGCTAGCCCCCAGCATACTAGCACAGATACGCAGTATCTT. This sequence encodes CSASPQHTSTDTQYL.

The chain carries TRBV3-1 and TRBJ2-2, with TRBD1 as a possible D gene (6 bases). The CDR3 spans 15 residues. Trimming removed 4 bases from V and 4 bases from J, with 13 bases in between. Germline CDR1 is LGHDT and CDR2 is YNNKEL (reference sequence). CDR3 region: CASSPRDTRTGELFF. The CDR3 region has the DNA TGTGCCAGCAGCCCTCGGGACACTCGCACCGGGGAGCTGTTTTTT.

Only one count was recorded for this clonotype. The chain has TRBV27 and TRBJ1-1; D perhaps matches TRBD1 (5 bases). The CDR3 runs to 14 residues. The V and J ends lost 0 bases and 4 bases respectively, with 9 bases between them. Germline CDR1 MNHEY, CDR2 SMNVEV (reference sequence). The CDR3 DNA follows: TGTGCCAGCAGTTTATCCCCAGGGCGCACTGAAGCTTTCTTT. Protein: CASSLSPGRTEAFF.

CDR3 coding DNA: TGTGCCACCCAGGGACGTGAGGGCTACACCTTC. It codes for CATQGREGYTF. The gene calls are TRBV19 and TRBJ1-2; tentatively, D is TRBD1 (5 bases). V lost 10 bases to trimming and J lost 8 bases, with 14 bases between them. This CDR3 has 11 residues. Germline V gene sequence: CDR1 LNHDA, CDR2 SQIVND (reference sequence).

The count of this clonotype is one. The CDR3 sequence: CASSYAGTGAYEQYF. In nucleotides, the CDR3 is TGTGCCAGCAGTTACGCCGGGACAGGGGCCTACGAGCAGTACTTC. The V gene is TRBV12-3 or TRBV12-4, the J gene TRBJ2-7, with 10 bases matching TRBD1. The CDR3 is made up of 15 amino acids. V lost 4 bases, J lost 2 bases, and 5 bases stayed unmatched.

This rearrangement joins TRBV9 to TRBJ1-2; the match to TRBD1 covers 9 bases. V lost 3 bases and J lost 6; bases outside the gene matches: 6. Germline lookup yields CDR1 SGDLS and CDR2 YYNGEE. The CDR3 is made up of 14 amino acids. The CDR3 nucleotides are TGTGCCAGCAGCGGGCCCGGGACAGGGAATGGCTACACCTTC. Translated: CASSGPGTGNGYTF.

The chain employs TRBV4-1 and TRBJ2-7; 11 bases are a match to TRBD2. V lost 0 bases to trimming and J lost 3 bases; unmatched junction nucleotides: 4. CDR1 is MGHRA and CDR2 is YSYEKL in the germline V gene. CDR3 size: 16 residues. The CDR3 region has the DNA TGCGCCAGCAGCCAAGAAGTAGCGGGGGGGATCTACGAGCAGTACTTC. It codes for CASSQEVAGGIYEQYF.

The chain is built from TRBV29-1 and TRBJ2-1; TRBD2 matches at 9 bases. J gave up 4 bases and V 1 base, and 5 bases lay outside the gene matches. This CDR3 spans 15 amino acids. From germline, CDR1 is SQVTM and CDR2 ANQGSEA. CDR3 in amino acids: CSVEASTSGYNEQFF. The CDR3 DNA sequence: TGCAGCGTTGAAGCCAGCACTAGCGGGTACAATGAGCAGTTCTTC.

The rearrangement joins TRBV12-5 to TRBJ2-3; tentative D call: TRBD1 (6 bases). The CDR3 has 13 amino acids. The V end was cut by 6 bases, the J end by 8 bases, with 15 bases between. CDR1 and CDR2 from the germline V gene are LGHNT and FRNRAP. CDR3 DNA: TGTGCTAGTGGAATGGACAGTCACGGTACGCAGTATTTT. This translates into CASGMDSHGTQYF.

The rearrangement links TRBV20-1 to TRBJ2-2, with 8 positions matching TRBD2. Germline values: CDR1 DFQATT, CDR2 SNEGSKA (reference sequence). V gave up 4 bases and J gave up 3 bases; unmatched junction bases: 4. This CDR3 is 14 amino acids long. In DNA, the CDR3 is TGCAGTGCTAAAGCGGGAGTCGACACCGGGGAGCTGTTTTTT. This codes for CSAKAGVDTGELFF.

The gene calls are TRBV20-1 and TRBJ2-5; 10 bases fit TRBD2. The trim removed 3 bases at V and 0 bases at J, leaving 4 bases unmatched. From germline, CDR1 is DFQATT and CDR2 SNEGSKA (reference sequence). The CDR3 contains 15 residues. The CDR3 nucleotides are TGCAGTGCTAGGGGCACTAGCGGGAACCAAGAGACCCAGTACTTC. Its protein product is CSARGTSGNQETQYF.

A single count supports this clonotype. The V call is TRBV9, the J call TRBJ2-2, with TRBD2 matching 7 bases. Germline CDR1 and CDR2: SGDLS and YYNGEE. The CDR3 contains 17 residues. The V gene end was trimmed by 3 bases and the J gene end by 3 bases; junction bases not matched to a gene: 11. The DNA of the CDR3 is TGTGCCAGCAGCGGGCGGTGGGAGGGCCGTGACACCGGGGAGCTGTTTTTT. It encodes CASSGRWEGRDTGELFF. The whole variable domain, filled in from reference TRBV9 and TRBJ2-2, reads DSGVTQTPKHLITATGQRVTLRCSPRSGDLSVYWYQQSLDQGLQFLIQYYNGEERAKGNILERFSAQQFPDLHSELNLSSLELGDSALYFCASSGRWEGRDTGELFFGEGSRLTVL.

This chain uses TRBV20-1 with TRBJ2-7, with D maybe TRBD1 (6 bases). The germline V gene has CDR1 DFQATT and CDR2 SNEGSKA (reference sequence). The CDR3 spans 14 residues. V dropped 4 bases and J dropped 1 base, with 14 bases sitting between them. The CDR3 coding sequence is TGCAGTGCTATGGCGGCAGGGGCGTCCTACGAGCAGTACTTC. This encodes CSAMAAGASYEQYF.

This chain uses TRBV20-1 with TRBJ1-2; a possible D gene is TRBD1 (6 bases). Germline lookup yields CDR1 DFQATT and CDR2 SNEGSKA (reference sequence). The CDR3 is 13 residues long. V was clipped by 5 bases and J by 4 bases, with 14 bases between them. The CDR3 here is CSAPTGGPYGYTF. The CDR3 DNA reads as TGCAGTGCTCCCACGGGGGGGCCCTATGGCTACACCTTC.